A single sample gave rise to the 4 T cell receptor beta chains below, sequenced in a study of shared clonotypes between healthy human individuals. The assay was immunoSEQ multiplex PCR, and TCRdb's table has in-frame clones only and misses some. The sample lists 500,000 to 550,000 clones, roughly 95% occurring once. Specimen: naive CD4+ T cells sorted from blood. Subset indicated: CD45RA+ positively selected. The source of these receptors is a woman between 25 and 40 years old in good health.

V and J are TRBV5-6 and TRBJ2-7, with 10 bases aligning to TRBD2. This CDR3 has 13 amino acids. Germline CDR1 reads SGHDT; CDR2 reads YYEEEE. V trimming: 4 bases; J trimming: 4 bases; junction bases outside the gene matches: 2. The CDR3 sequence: CASSRLAGYEQYF. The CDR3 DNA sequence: TGTGCCAGCAGCCGACTAGCGGGTTACGAGCAGTACTTC.

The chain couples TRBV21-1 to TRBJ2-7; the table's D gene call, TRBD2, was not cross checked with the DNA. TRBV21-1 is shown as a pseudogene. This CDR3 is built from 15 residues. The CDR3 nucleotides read TGTGCCAGCAGCAAGGGGGGGGACTACGTTTACGAGCAGTACTTC. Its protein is CASSKGGDYVYEQYF.

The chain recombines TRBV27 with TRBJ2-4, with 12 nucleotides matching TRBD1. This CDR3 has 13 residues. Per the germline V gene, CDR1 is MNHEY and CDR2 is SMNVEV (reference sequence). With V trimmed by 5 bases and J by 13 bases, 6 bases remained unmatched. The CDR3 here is CASSMGTGGTQYF. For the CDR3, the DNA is TGTGCCAGCAGTATGGGGACAGGGGGCACCCAGTACTTC.

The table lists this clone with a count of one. CDR3 coding DNA: TGTGCCAGCAGCCACGCGCCCGGGACTAGCAGGTTCTTC. Translated, it gives CASSHAPGTSRFF. This chain connects TRBV14 to TRBJ2-1, with 9 bases identical to TRBD2. The germline CDR1 and CDR2 sequences are SGHDN and FVKESK. This CDR3 comprises 13 residues. V lost 3 bases and J lost 15; bases outside the gene matches: 9. Full variable domain (remainder filled in from reference TRBV14 and TRBJ2-1): EAGVTQFPSHSVIEKGQTVTLRCDPISGHDNLYWYRRVMGKEIKFLLHFVKESKQDESGMPNNRFLAERTGGTYSTLKVQPAELEDSGVYFCASSHAPGTSRFFGPGTRLTVL.